The rows below give T cell receptor beta chains drawn from one sample of a study of T cells expressing NK-cell markers. TCRdb re-analyzed the 5' RACE reads; it lists each CDR3 protein once, without DNA. This table lists 400,000 or so distinct CDR3 sequences. Sequenced: blood T cells: a sorted CD56 or NKG2C T cell subset, CD4+ or CD8+ T cells, or bulk PBMC T cells (not recorded which). These receptors were obtained from a woman aged 50 to 65 in good health. Both conserved end residues are part of each CDR3. The order of the fields is CDR3 protein, J gene, V gene.

CSARISSYNEQFF	TRBJ2-1	TRBV20-1
CASSPGHGYSPLHF	TRBJ1-6	TRBV5-6
CSARDHPPRWEGDTQYF	TRBJ2-3	TRBV20-1
CSGTQGAEAFF	TRBJ1-1	TRBV29-1
CASSQSWGQETQYF	TRBJ2-5	TRBV4-2
CASSYSQGRETQYF	TRBJ2-5	TRBV6-2/TRBV6-3
CASRVGQANEQFF	TRBJ2-1	TRBV5-6
CSVEGRLTDTEAFF	TRBJ1-1	TRBV29-1
CSVVGSSGSSDVYNEQFF	TRBJ2-1	TRBV29-1
CASSLGTGGRTGELFF	TRBJ2-2	TRBV7-8
CASSLGGPYEQYF	TRBJ2-7	TRBV5-6
CASSYVFSHTEAFF	TRBJ1-1	TRBV6-2/TRBV6-3
CASSTWDSSTEAFF	TRBJ1-1	TRBV12-3/TRBV12-4
CAISPGIGRGYNEQFF	TRBJ2-1	TRBV10-3
CASSLGLPLNAEAFF	TRBJ1-1	TRBV5-1
CASSLGGGRDTQYF	TRBJ2-3	TRBV27
CASSLNADPLDEQFF	TRBJ2-1	TRBV5-1
CASPEAGDSYNEQFF	TRBJ2-1	TRBV7-9